One T cell receptor (beta chain) is described in this entry. In this sample, this clone turned up once. Its target antigen remains unknown. Per-base qualities were not stored, and no clone one base away is much larger. The CDR3 runs 16 residues from the cysteine to the phenylalanine. The only DNA kept is the CDR3, 48 bases in frame from the first base. According to the germline V gene, CDR1 reads MDHEN and CDR2 reads SYDVKM. V drops 1 base and J drops 5 bases, leaving 17 bases in between. The data derive from a study of shared clonotypes between healthy human individuals (dated by TCRdb to the early 2020s). Regarding the study in general: Two women and a few men aged 18 to 49 years were included in the cohort. For each donor, CD4 naive and CD4 memory were each given three plates, CD8 naive was given two plates, and CD8 memory was given one plate. To estimate repertoire size and how much clonotype sharing occurs between individuals, the study deeply sequenced the blood TCR repertoires of several healthy adults. To increase sequencing depth and limit assay-specific biases, different laboratories used diverse techniques to prepare libraries and sequence TCR repertoires. Per donor, leukapheresis produced somewhere between about 0.85 and 8.9 billion PBMCs.

Using the deep immunoSEQ assay, TCR CDR3 regions were amplified from genomic DNA by multiplex PCR. Extracted genomic DNA from each cell subset was spread evenly across all wells of several immunoSEQ 96-well plates, with each plate serving as a replicate. For sorted subsets, around 200 ng genomic DNA, equal to 30,000 to 35,000 T cell genomes, was loaded into each replicate PCR. Purified libraries were quantified with a Qubit 3.0 fluorometer, sized on a Bioanalyzer 2100, and re-quantified with the KAPA Library Quantification kit. Every immunoSEQ 96-well plate was sequenced on a dedicated single-read 150-cycle Illumina NextSeq 550 flow cell. The authors' pipeline ran thus. Because the immunoSEQ output held only junctional sequences and lacked quality scores, the filtering could not match the filtering applied to full-length reads. Sequences were annotated with PyIR, a Python wrapper for IgBLAST v1.9, using IMGT germline references to assign V/J genes and CDR3. Reads with weak V/J assignments (E-value above 1e-6), missing CDR3, stop codons, out-of-frame junctions, or ambiguous translated residues were removed. V3J clonotypes were defined by identical inferred V gene, J gene, and CDR3 amino acid sequence. To compute the percentage overlap between repertoires, the number of shared unique clonotypes was divided by the size of the smaller repertoire. Richness of each repertoire was evaluated using RTK rarefaction, the Chao1 estimator, and Recon v2.1 estimates of unobserved clonotypes. OLGA was used to compute generation probabilities for all TCRbeta clonotypes that the gDNA method yielded from a handful of donors. TCRdb retrieved this table from immuneACCESS and kept in-frame rearrangements only. Not all clones are present; in checked studies, unresolved V genes account for under half, and no reason is known for the remainder. The V and J calls and clone size come from that table; D and trimming were worked out from the DNA. Recorded for this sample are millions of clones; just under 95% of them occurred a single time. Roughly 1% of the sample lies in the top ten.

CD8 naive samples were obtained by positive selection for CCR7 among CD45RO-negative cells, yielding a CD45RA+CCR7+ population from which TemRA cells were excluded. Donors were healthy HIV-negative adults with no recently reported acute infections or vaccinations. Every donor was a Caucasian adult living in Nashville, Tennessee, USA. Blood was obtained by leukapheresis, after which PBMCs were separated by Ficoll-Histopaque density gradient centrifugation and cryopreserved in liquid nitrogen vapor phase. Analytical flow cytometry was used to check the purity and quantity of each magnetically sorted T cell population. Genomic DNA was isolated from each sorted fraction and quantified by UV absorbance on a Nanodrop 2000c. Points the paper makes about the study in general: Larger estimated clonotype richness was generally found for naive subsets than for memory subsets. When four donors were compared, the shared fraction of clonotypes was about 5% for naive CD4, around 3.6% for naive CD8, about 2.4% for memory CD4, and roughly 0.4% for memory CD8. Rarefaction of sorted-subset datasets indicated incomplete sequencing despite the large sequencing depth. Pairwise subsampling indicated that sequencing depth was expected to affect the degree of clonotype sharing among donors. Only blood was sampled, and tissue TCR repertoires likely differ from those in blood. Because the study included only a small number of donors, the genetic and exposure-history diversity represented was limited. Clonotypes shared by all four sorted-subset donors showed higher generation probabilities than non-shared clonotypes.

Sequences were obtained from naive CD8+ T cells sorted from blood. The sample's cell subset or site label, in plain terms: CD45RA+CCR7+. The chain employs TRBV28 and TRBJ2-5, with TRBD2 as a weak D call on 6 bases. The receptor's source is a man aged 18 to 35 in good health. Here is the DNA: TGTGCCAGCAGTTTATTGGGGGACTCAGGCCCCGAGACCCAGTACTTC. Translation gives CASSLLGDSGPETQYF.